This T cell receptor beta chain was recovered during a study of PD-L1 blockade in urothelial cancer. The overall study: As for prior chemotherapy regimens, patients had received 0 to 3. A median of about 130,000 T cells was found in the blood samples.

The germline V gene has CDR1 MNHEY and CDR2 SMNVEV (reference sequence). V was trimmed by 0 bases and J by 6 bases, leaving 17 bases between them. The length of the CDR3 is 16 residues. Sequencing was performed with immunoSEQ multiplex PCR; in TCRdb, only in-frame clones are kept and a portion is missing. Counted here are 60,000 or so clones, about 80% occurring once; the ten biggest clones make up approximately 4%. The rearrangement links TRBV27 to TRBJ1-1; the D is unclear. The clonotype originates from a man between 65 and 80 years old with urothelial cancer. The sequences come from PBMCs, collected around atezolizumab (anti-PD-L1) treatment. In DNA form, the CDR3 reads TGTGCCAGCAGTTTATCGTCGAGGGCCTCTTCTTCTGAAGCTTTCTTT. Translating it yields CASSLSSRASSSEAFF.